This record covers a single TCR beta chain. Its antigen remains unidentified. Compared with germline, one end of the junction differs, possibly owing to a read error. The data are from a study of T cell responses to AZD1222 COVID-19 vaccine. Study-level points and caveats: Donors, mostly white British, included more females; clonal diversity was possibly underestimated. After the peak T cell response, and only then, were repertoires sampled.

Sequencing was performed with immunoSEQ multiplex PCR; in TCRdb, only in-frame clones are kept and a portion is missing. Among about 99,000 clones, 87% were seen once, and the ten largest hold 2.5% to 3%. Germline-derived CDR1 and CDR2 are SGHTA and FQGTGA. This CDR3 has 14 amino acids. This sample comprised peripheral blood, obtained on day 0 of AZD1222 vaccination. The clonotype was recovered from an adult in good health. This chain uses TRBV7-3 with TRBJ1-2; D remains ambiguous. The CDR3 region has the DNA TGTGCCAGCAGCCCCACCGGGTCCCTCTATCGCTACACCTTC. Translated: CASSPTGSLYRYTF.